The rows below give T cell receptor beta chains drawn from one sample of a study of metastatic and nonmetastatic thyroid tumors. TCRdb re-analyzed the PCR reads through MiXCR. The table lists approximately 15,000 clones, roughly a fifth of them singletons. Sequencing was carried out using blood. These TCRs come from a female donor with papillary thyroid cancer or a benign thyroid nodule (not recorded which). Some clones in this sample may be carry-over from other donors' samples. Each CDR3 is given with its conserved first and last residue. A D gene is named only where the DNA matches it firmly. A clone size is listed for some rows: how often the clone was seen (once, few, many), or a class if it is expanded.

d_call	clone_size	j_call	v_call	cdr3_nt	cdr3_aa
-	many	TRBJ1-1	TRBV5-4	TGTGCCAGCAGGACACAGGACACTGAAGCTTTCTTT	CASRTQDTEAFF
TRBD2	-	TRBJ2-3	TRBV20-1	TGCAGTGCTCAGAGCGGGAGAAGTGAAGATACGCAGTATTTT	CSAQSGRSEDTQYF
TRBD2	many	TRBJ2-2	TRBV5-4	TGTGCCAGCAGCTTGGCCCCTAGCGGGAACACCGGGGAGCTGTTTTTT	CASSLAPSGNTGELFF
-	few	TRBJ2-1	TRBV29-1	TGCAGCGCCCTGGAGTCGTACAATGAGCAGTTCTTC	CSALESYNEQFF
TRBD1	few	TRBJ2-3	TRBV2	TGTGCCAGCAGTGAAAACAGGGGCGGGACAGATACGCAGTATTTT	CASSENRGGTDTQYF
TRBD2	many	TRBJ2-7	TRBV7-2	TGTGCCAGCAGACTGAATAGCGGGAGGGCCGGGGAGCAGTACTTC	CASRLNSGRAGEQYF
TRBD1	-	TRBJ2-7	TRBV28	TGTGCCAGCAGTCCCGGACAGGGGGCGCCTGTGCAGTACTTC	CASSPGQGAPVQYF
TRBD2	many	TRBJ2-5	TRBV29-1	TGCAGCGTTGAAGATAGTACTAGCGGACAAGAGACCCAGTACTTC	CSVEDSTSGQETQYF
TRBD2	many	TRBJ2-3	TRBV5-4	TGTGCCAGCAGCTTTTCCGCGGGAGGGGCGCAGTATTTT	CASSFSAGGAQYF
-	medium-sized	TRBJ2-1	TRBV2	TGTGCCAGCAGTGATCGGCGGAACAATGAGCAGTTCTTC	CASSDRRNNEQFF
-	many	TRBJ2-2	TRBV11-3	TGTGCCAGCAGCTTACAGGGTCAGACCGGGGAGCTGTTTTTT	CASSLQGQTGELFF
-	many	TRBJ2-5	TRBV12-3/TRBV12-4	TGTGCCAGCAGTTTAGTAACACCGCCATTGGGGACCCAGTACTTC	CASSLVTPPLGTQYF
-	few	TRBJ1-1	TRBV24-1	TGTGCCACCAGTGATGGATACAGATTGAGTGAAGCTTTCTTT	CATSDGYRLSEAFF
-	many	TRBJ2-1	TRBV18	TGTGCCAGCTCGCCCCCCGGTCAGGAGGACCTACGGTTCTTC	CASSPPGQEDLRFF
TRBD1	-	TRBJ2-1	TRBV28	TGTGCCAGCAGTTTCCGGGGACAGGGTTCCTACAATGAGCAGTTCTTC	CASSFRGQGSYNEQFF
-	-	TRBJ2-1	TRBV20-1	TGCAATTCTAGAGACCCCCTTGCTGGGCAGTTCTTC	CNSRDPLAGQFF